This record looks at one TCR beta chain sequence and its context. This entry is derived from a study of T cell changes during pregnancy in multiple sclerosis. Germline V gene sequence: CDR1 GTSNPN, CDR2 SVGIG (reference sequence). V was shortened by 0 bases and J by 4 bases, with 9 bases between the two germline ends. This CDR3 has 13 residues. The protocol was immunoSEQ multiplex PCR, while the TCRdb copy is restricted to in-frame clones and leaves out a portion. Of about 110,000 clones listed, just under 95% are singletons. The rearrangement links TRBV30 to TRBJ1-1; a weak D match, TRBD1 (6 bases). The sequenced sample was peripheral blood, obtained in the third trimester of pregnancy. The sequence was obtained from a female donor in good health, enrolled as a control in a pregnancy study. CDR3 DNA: TGTGCCTGGAGTGTAACAGGGAGCACTGAAGCTTTCTTT. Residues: CAWSVTGSTEAFF. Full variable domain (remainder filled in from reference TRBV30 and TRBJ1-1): SQTIHQWPATLVQPVGSPLSLECTVEGTSNPNLYWYRQAAGRGLQLLFYSVGIGQISSEVPQNLSASRPQDRQFILSSKKLLLSDSGFYLCAWSVTGSTEAFFGQGTRLTVV.